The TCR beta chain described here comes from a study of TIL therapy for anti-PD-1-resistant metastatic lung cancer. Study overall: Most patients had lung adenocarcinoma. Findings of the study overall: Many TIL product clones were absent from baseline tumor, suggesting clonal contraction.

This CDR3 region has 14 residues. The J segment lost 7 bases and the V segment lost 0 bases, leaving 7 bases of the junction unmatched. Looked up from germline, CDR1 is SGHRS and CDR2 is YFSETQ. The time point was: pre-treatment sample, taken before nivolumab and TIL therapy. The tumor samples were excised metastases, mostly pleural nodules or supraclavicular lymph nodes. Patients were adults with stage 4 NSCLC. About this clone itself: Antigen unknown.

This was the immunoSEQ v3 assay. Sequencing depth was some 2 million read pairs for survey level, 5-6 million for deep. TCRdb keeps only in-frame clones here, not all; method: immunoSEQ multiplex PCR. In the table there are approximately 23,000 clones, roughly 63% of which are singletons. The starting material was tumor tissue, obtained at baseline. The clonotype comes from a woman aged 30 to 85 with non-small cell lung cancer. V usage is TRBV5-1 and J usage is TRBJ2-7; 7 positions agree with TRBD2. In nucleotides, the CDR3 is TGCGCCAGCAGCTTGGACCCCGGGGGGAGGGAGCAGTACTTC. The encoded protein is CASSLDPGGREQYF.